These 5 T cell receptor beta chains came from one sample sequenced in a study of radiotherapy plus CTLA-4 blockade in lung cancer. The method was immunoSEQ multiplex PCR; TCRdb's version includes in-frame clones alone and lacks a portion of them. This sample has 86,000 or so clones, with over 70% found just once. Material: peripheral blood, obtained from a patient treated with radiotherapy plus ipilimumab. The source is a human donor with non-small cell lung cancer who had a partial response to radiotherapy plus ipilimumab. Some clones in this sample may be carry-over from other donors' samples.

The chain combines TRBV7-6 with TRBJ1-1; no clear D. The CDR3 covers 13 residues. CDR1 is SGHVS, CDR2 FNYEAQ, per germline. Trimming removed 8 bases from V and 6 bases from J, with 16 bases in between. As DNA, the CDR3 is TGTGCCAGCGGCAGTTCGGGGATCGCTGAAGCTTTCTTT. Amino acid sequence: CASGSSGIAEAFF.

A note on this clone: A read error may account for a junction end that differs from germline. The chain has TRBV6-1 and TRBJ1-1; TRBD1 agrees at 9 bases. The CDR3 is made up of 13 amino acids. Germline CDR1 and CDR2: MNHNS and SASEGT. The CDR3 nucleotides are TGTGCCAGCAGTAAAGGTCGAGGAGGGACAGGGCACTTT. This gives the protein CASSKGRGGTGHF.

This chain joins TRBV7-8 and TRBJ1-6; 7 bases agree with TRBD1. Germline trimming cut 5 bases from V and 7 bases from J; bases unmatched to any gene: 5. Looked up from germline, CDR1 is SGHVS and CDR2 is FQNEAQ. The CDR3 consists of 14 residues. This CDR3 reads CASSLGQQNSPLHF. Here the CDR3 DNA reads TGTGCCAGCAGCCTGGGACAGCAAAATTCACCCCTCCACTTT.

This clone was counted only a few times. The J gene is TRBJ2-7, the V gene TRBV6-6, with TRBD1 identical over 10 bases. Trimming removed 5 bases from V and 7 bases from J; junction bases left unmatched: 14. The CDR3 is 16 residues long. Per the germline V gene, CDR1 is MNHNY and CDR2 is SVGAGI (reference sequence). As DNA, the CDR3 is TGTGCCAGCAGTCCATGGACAGGGGGGGGGTCGGGAGAGCAGTACTTC. It specifies CASSPWTGGGSGEQYF.

The chain combines TRBV4-2 with TRBJ1-6; D call uncertain. With 0 bases removed from V and 10 bases from J, the gap between germline ends came to 13 bases. Germline V gene sequence: CDR1 LGHNA, CDR2 YNFKEQ. The length of the CDR3 is 15 residues. CDR3 sequence: CASSQDWQVSSPLHF. DNA for the CDR3: TGTGCCAGCAGCCAAGATTGGCAGGTATCCTCACCCCTCCACTTT.